This TCR beta chain was observed in a study of T cells in localized non-small cell lung cancer. Study results and limitations: One tumor region alone was sequenced, and heterogeneity therefore remains possible. A higher density of T cells in blood coincided with extended overall survival. Appearances in adjacent lung were noted for a median approximately 52 of the top 100 tumor clones. The study found T cell clonality highest in uninvolved adjacent lung, above tumor.

Sequencing used immunoSEQ multiplex PCR; TCRdb keeps in-frame clones, though not all of them. The data contain about 15,000 clones, approximately 85% of them singletons. With regard to this clone: Its target is not known. At one end, the junction sequence differs from germline, possibly due to a read error.

The CDR3 extends over 15 amino acids. From germline, CDR1 is LGHNA and CDR2 YSLEER. The TCR comes from an older female donor with stage I squamous cell lung carcinoma. This material consisted of peripheral blood, taken before any cancer treatment. The chain has TRBV4-3 and TRBJ2-2; unclear D gene. The CDR3 coding sequence is TGCGCCAGCAGCGAAGACTTCTACACCGCCGGGGAGCTGTTTTTT. Translating it yields CASSEDFYTAGELFF.